The rows below give T cell receptor beta chains drawn from one sample of a study of blood T cells in healthy people across ages. MiXCR, run by TCRdb on the 5' RACE reads, gives a single entry per CDR3 protein. This sample has roughly 860,000 distinct CDR3 sequences, with 55% to 65% found just once. The sequenced material came from blood. Receptors were obtained from a man younger than 40 in good health. Each CDR3 is given with its conserved first and last residue. D genes are given only for firm matches. Expanded clones are given a class, and other clones once, few, many or no size at all.

clone_size,d_call,j_call,cdr3_length,v_call,cdr3_aa,cdr3_nt
.,TRBD2,TRBJ2-1,16,TRBV27,CASSPAGGLLHNEQFF,TGTGCCAGCAGTCCAGCGGGGGGACTCCTACACAATGAGCAGTTCTTC
few,.,TRBJ2-2,15,TRBV27,CASTQGLRNTGELFF,TGTGCCAGTACACAGGGTCTTCGGAACACCGGGGAGCTGTTTTTT
.,.,TRBJ2-1,14,TRBV15,CATRGRDSYNEQFF,TGTGCCACCAGGGGACGAGACTCCTACAATGAGCAGTTCTTC
once,TRBD2,TRBJ2-7,14,TRBV12-3/TRBV12-4,CASSLREGPYEQYF,TGTGCCAGCAGTTTACGGGAGGGGCCCTACGAGCAGTACTTC
.,.,TRBJ2-3,12,TRBV2,CASRNDGDTQYF,TGTGCCAGCAGGAACGATGGAGATACGCAGTATTTT
.,.,TRBJ2-3,14,TRBV2,CASSEGAGSDTQYF,TGTGCCAGCAGTGAAGGCGCGGGGTCAGATACGCAGTATTTT
.,TRBD2,TRBJ2-1,14,TRBV6-6,CASETSGSYNEQFF,TGTGCCAGCGAAACTAGCGGGTCCTACAATGAGCAGTTCTTC
.,.,TRBJ2-1,18,TRBV7-2,CASSLGLSGDTSYNEQFF,TGTGCCAGCAGCTTAGGGCTAAGTGGGGACACCTCCTACAATGAGCAGTTCTTC
.,.,TRBJ2-7,16,TRBV7-2,CASSLGQSRLSYEQYF,TGTGCCAGCAGCTTAGGTCAAAGTAGGCTCAGCTACGAGCAGTACTTC
few,.,TRBJ2-1,11,TRBV7-9,CAIKTGNEQFF,TGTGCCATTAAGACAGGCAATGAGCAGTTCTTC
.,TRBD2,TRBJ2-1,16,TRBV20-1,CSARDHSGGGARKQFF,TGCAGTGCTAGAGATCATAGCGGCGGGGGGGCCAGGAAGCAGTTCTTC
many,TRBD2,TRBJ2-3,14,TRBV9,CASSVSGGTDTQYF,TGTGCCAGCAGCGTTAGCGGGGGCACAGATACGCAGTATTTT
.,.,TRBJ1-6,14,TRBV4-3,CASSQETGDSPLHF,TGCGCCAGCAGCCAAGAAACCGGGGATTCACCCCTCCACTTT
few,.,TRBJ1-2,12,TRBV14,CASSQNNYGYTF,TGTGCCAGCAGCCAGAATAACTATGGCTACACCTTC
few,.,TRBJ2-3,14,TRBV9,CASSLNWDLNTQYF,TGTGCCAGCAGCCTCAACTGGGACCTCAATACGCAGTATTTT
.,TRBD2,TRBJ2-7,15,TRBV5-1,CASSYTGTTPYEQYF,TGCGCCAGCAGCTATACCGGGACTACTCCCTACGAGCAGTACTTC
once,.,TRBJ2-1,16,TRBV21-1,CASSKGRGGCFNEQFF,TGTGCCAGCAGCAAAGGACGGGGGGGGTGCTTCAATGAGCAGTTCTTC
.,.,TRBJ1-2,16,TRBV7-9,CASSDDHHRVNYGYTF,TGTGCCAGCAGCGACGACCATCACAGGGTCAACTATGGCTACACCTTC
few,TRBD1,TRBJ2-7,15,TRBV4-3,CASSQGGQGVDEQYF,TGCGCCAGCAGCCAAGGGGGACAGGGAGTAGACGAGCAGTACTTC
.,.,TRBJ1-2,12,TRBV29-1,CSVGAGVYGYTF,TGCAGCGTTGGGGCGGGGGTGTATGGCTACACCTTC
.,TRBD2,TRBJ2-7,14,TRBV2,CASKSGVSYNEQYF,TGTGCCAGCAAAAGCGGGGTCTCCTACAATGAGCAGTACTTC
.,TRBD2,TRBJ2-3,17,TRBV11-2,CASRGHTLAGDTDTQYF,TGTGCCAGCAGGGGCCACACACTAGCGGGGGACACAGATACGCAGTATTTT
once,.,TRBJ1-4,15,TRBV25-1,CASSAGALDVEKLFF,TGTGCCAGCAGTGCTGGGGCCTTGGATGTAGAAAAACTGTTTTTT
.,TRBD2,TRBJ2-3,15,TRBV7-2,CASSAAGLSTDTQYF,TGTGCCAGCAGCGCAGCGGGGTTAAGCACAGATACGCAGTATTTC
.,TRBD1,TRBJ1-5,13,TRBV30,CAWRGQVGQPQHF,TGTGCCTGGAGGGGACAGGTGGGTCAGCCCCAGCATTTT
.,.,TRBJ2-5,11,TRBV20-1,CSATMSETQYF,TGCAGTGCTACGATGAGTGAGACCCAGTACTTC
.,.,TRBJ2-7,14,TRBV6-2/TRBV6-3,CASTDGGGHYEQYF,TGTGCCAGCACGGACGGCGGGGGACACTACGAGCAGTACTTC
.,TRBD1,TRBJ2-7,14,TRBV29-1,CSVEGGTGSYEQYF,TGCAGCGTTGAAGGCGGGACAGGGTCCTACGAGCAGTACTTC
.,.,TRBJ2-1,16,TRBV4-3,CASSQDWGVAYNEQFF,TGCGCCAGCAGCCAAGATTGGGGGGTGGCCTACAATGAGCAGTTCTTC
few,.,TRBJ2-5,15,TRBV4-3,CASSQGDMDQETQYF,TGCGCCAGCAGCCAAGGGGACATGGACCAAGAGACCCAGTACTTC
few,TRBD1,TRBJ2-7,14,TRBV7-7,CASSLGGQGDEQYF,TGTGCCAGCAGCTTAGGCGGACAGGGCGACGAGCAGTACTTC
.,TRBD1,TRBJ2-7,15,TRBV11-3,CASSRGQFFGDEQYF,TGTGCCAGCAGCAGGGGACAGTTTTTCGGCGACGAGCAGTACTTC
.,TRBD1,TRBJ2-4,13,TRBV29-1,CSAQTGDKNIQYF,TGCAGCGCCCAGACAGGGGACAAAAACATTCAGTACTTC
few,.,TRBJ2-5,12,TRBV7-2,CASSPTRQLQYF,TGTGCCAGCAGCCCGACCAGACAGTTGCAGTACTTC
few,.,TRBJ2-7,12,TRBV20-1,CSARVRGHEQYF,TGCAGTGCTAGAGTTAGGGGACACGAGCAGTACTTC
.,.,TRBJ1-2,13,TRBV6-1,CASRALTEGGYTF,TGTGCCAGCAGGGCGCTGACTGAAGGAGGCTACACCTTC
.,.,TRBJ2-7,15,TRBV7-2,CASSPSGVSSYEQYF,TGTGCCAGCAGCCCGTCGGGGGTGAGCTCCTACGAGCAGTACTTC
few,TRBD2,TRBJ2-1,15,TRBV6-1,CASTRATSGDNEQFF,TGTGCCAGCACTAGAGCGACTAGCGGAGACAATGAGCAGTTCTTC
few,.,TRBJ2-7,11,TRBV5-6,CASSFSNEQYF,TGTGCCAGCAGCTTTAGTAACGAGCAGTACTTC
.,.,TRBJ2-7,15,TRBV28,CASTLGLSSYNEQYF,TGTGCCAGCACTTTAGGACTGAGCTCCTACAATGAGCAGTACTTC
.,.,TRBJ2-5,13,TRBV7-3,CASSLDAQTAQYF,TGTGCCAGCAGCTTGGACGCCCAGACGGCCCAGTACTTC
.,TRBD2,TRBJ2-1,15,TRBV6-5,CASSKLAGDCNEQFF,TGTGCCAGCAGTAAGCTAGCGGGGGATTGCAATGAGCAGTTCTTC
many,.,TRBJ2-7,12,TRBV2,CASRLGGPEQYF,TGTGCCAGCAGACTAGGGGGGCCCGAGCAGTACTTC
.,.,TRBJ2-1,14,TRBV7-2,CASSLHGTQETQFF,TGTGCCAGCAGCTTACACGGGACCCAAGAGACCCAGTTCTTC
.,TRBD1,TRBJ2-7,15,TRBV20-1,CSASTGTGLWYEQYF,TGCAGTGCGAGTACTGGGACAGGGCTGTGGTACGAGCAGTACTTC
.,.,TRBJ2-7,16,TRBV6-5,CASSYSFPGRGNEQYF,TGTGCCAGCAGTTACTCCTTCCCGGGCAGGGGCAACGAGCAGTACTTC
.,.,TRBJ1-4,12,TRBV30,CAWTQRGEKLFF,TGTGCCTGGACCCAGAGGGGTGAAAAACTGTTTTTT
.,.,TRBJ1-1,13,TRBV29-1,CSVVPRANTEAFF,TGCAGCGTTGTACCCAGGGCGAACACTGAAGCTTTCTTT